This T cell receptor (beta chain) was sequenced during a study of beta chain features in type 1 diabetes. The study's findings and limits: Cells that show high TCR expression could be over-represented by cDNA sequencing. Shorter TCRB CDR3s, moderately but significantly so, marked every one of the four CD4+ subsets in Type 1 diabetes patients.

A remark on this clone: Its antigen is undetermined.

Heparinised blood was drawn once per donor, averaging roughly 120 mL. The authors sorted CD4+ naive, central memory, regulatory and stem cell-like memory cells via CD45RO/CCR7/CD25/CD127/CD95/CD27. The trim removed 2 bases at V and 4 bases at J, leaving 8 bases unmatched. The CDR3 is 14 amino acids. The germline V gene encodes CDR1 GTSNPN and CDR2 SVGIG (reference sequence). All of the isolated RNA was reverse transcribed, so expressed TCRB transcripts were sequenced. Assay used: immunoSEQ multiplex PCR; TCRdb lists only in-frame clones, some missing. The sample has about 160,000 clones, roughly 59% seen once.

The chain uses TRBV30 and TRBJ2-7; 7 nucleotides line up with TRBD1. This TCR came from a man between 25 and 39 years old with type 1 diabetes. Material for sequencing was naive CD4+ T cells from blood. CDR3 DNA: TGTGCCTGGAGTAGTATACAGGGGCGGTACGAGCAGTACTTC. Its translation is CAWSSIQGRYEQYF.